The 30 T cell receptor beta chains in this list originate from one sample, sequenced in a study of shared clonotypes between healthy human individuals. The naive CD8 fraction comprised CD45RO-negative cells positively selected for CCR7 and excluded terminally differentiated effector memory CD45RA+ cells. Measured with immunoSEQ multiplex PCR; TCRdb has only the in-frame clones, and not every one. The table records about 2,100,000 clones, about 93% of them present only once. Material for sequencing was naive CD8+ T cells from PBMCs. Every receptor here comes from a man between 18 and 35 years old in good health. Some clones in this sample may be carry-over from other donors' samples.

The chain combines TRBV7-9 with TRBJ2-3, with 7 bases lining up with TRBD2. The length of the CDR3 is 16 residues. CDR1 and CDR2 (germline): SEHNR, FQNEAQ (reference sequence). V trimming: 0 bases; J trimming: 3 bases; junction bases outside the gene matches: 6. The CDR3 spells CASSLAGGEWTDTQYF. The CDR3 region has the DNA TGTGCCAGCAGCTTAGCTGGGGGGGAGTGGACAGATACGCAGTATTTT.

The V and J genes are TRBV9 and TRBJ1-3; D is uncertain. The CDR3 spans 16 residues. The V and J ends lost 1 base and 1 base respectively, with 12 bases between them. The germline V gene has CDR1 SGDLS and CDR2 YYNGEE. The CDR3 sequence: CASSVSEGPSGNTIYF. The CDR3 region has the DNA TGTGCCAGCAGCGTATCGGAAGGCCCTTCTGGAAACACCATATATTTT.

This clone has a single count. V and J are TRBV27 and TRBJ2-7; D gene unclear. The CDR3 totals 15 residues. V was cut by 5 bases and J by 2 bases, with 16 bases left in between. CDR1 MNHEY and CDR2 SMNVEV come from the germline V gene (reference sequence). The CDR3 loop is CASSIRPLGTYEQYF. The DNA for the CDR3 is TGTGCCAGCAGTATCCGACCTCTAGGGACCTACGAGCAGTACTTC.

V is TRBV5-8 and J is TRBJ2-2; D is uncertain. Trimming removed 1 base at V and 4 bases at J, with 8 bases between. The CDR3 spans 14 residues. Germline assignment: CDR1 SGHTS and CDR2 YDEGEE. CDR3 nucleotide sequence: TGTGCCAGCAGCTTGTCGCTGGTCACCGGGGAGCTGTTTTTT. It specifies CASSLSLVTGELFF. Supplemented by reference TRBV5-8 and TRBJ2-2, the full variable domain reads EAGVTQSPTHLIKTRGQQATLRCSPISGHTSVYWYQQALGLGLQFLLWYDEGEERNRGNFPPRFSGRQFPNYSSELNVNALELEDSALYLCASSLSLVTGELFFGEGSRLTVL.

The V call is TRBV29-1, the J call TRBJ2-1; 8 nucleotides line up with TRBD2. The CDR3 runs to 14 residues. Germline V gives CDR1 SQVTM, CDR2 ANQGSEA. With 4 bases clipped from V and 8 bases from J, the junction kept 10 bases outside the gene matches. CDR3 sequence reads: CSVVGGTSIYEQFF. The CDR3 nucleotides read TGCAGCGTTGTCGGAGGGACTAGTATCTATGAGCAGTTCTTC.

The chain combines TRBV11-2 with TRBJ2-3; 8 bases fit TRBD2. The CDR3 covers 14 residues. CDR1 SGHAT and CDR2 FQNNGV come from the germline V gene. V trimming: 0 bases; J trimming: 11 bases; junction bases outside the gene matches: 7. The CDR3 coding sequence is TGTGCCAGCAGCTTAGATCGTTACGGGAGGGTGCAGTATTTT. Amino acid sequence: CASSLDRYGRVQYF.

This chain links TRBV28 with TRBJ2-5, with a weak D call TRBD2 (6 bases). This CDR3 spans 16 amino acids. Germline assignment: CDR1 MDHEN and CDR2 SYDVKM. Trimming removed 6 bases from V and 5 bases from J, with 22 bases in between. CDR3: CASSNLLPGVQETQYF. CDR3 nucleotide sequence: TGTGCCAGCAGCAATCTCCTACCGGGAGTACAGGAGACCCAGTACTTC.

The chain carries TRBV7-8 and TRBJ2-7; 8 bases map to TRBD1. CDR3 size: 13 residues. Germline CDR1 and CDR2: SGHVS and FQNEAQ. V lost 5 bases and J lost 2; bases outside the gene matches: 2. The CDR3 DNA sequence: TGTGCCAGCAGCCCCAGGGGGCCCTACGAGCAGTACTTC. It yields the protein CASSPRGPYEQYF.

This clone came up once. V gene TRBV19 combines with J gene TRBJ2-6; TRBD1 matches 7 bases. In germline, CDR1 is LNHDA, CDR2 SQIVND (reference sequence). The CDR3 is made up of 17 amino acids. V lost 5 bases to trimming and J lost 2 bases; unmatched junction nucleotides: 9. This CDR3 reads CASSVRDSRPGANVLTF. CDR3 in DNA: TGTGCCAGTAGTGTCCGGGACAGCCGGCCTGGGGCCAACGTCCTGACTTTC.

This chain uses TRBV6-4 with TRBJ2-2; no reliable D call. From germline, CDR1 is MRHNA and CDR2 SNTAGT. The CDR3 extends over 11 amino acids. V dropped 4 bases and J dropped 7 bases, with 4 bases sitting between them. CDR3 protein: CASSAGGELFF. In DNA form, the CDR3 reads TGTGCCAGCAGTGCGGGCGGGGAGCTGTTTTTT.

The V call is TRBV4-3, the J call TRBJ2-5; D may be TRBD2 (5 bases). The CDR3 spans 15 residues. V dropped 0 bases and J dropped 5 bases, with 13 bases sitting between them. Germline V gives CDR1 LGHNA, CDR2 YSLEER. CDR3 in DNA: TGCGCCAGCAGCCAAGATCTCCCGGGGAAGGAGACCCAGTACTTC. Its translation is CASSQDLPGKETQYF.

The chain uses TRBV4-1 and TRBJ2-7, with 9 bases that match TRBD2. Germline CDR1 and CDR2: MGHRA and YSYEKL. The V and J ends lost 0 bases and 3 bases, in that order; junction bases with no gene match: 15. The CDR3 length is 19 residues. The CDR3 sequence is CASSQDMALAGMWVYEQYF. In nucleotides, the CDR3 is TGCGCCAGCAGCCAAGATATGGCGCTAGCGGGAATGTGGGTCTACGAGCAGTACTTC.

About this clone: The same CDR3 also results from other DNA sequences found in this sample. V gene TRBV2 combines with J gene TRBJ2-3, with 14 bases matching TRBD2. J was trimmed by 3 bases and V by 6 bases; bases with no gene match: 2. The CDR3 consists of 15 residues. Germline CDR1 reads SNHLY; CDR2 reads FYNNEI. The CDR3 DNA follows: TGTGCCAGCAGCGGGACTAGCGGGAGAACAGATACGCAGTATTTT. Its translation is CASSGTSGRTDTQYF.

CDR3 residues: CASSPPALGDTQYF. The CDR3 coding sequence is TGTGCCAGCAGTCCCCCGGCGTTGGGGGATACGCAGTATTTT. The chain employs TRBV27 and TRBJ2-3; D remains unclear. CDR3 length: 14 residues. The germline CDR1 and CDR2 sequences are MNHEY and SMNVEV (reference sequence). Trimming pared 5 bases from V and 6 bases from J, leaving 15 bases between.

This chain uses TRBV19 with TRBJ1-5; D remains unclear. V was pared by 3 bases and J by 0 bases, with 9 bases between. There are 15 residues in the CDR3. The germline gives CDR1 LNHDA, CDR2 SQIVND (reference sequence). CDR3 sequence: CASSIFRVSNQPQHF. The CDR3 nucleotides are TGTGCCAGTAGTATCTTCCGGGTTAGCAATCAGCCCCAGCATTTT.

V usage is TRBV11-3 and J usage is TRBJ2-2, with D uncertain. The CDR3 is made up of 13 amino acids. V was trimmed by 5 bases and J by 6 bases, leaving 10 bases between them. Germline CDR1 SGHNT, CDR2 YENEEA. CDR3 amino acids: CASSIRASGELFF. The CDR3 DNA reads TGTGCCAGCAGCATAAGGGCGTCCGGGGAGCTGTTTTTT.

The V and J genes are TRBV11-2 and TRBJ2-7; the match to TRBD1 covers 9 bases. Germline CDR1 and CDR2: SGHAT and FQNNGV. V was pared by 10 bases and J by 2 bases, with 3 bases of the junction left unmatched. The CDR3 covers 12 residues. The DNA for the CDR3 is TGTGCCACGAGGGACAGGGCCTACGAGCAGTACTTC. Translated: CATRDRAYEQYF.

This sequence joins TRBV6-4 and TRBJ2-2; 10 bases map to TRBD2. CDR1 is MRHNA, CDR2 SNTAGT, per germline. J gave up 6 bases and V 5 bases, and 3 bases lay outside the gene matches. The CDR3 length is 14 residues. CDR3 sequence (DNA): TGTGCCAGCAGTCCTAGCGGGAGCTCCGGGGAGCTGTTTTTT. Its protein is CASSPSGSSGELFF.

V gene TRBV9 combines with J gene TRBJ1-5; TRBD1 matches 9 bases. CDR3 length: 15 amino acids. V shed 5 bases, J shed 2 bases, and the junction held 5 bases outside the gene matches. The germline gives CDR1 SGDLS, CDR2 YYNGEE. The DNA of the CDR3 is TGTGCCAGCAGTCCCGACAGGGGGGGCAATCAGCCCCAGCATTTT. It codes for CASSPDRGGNQPQHF. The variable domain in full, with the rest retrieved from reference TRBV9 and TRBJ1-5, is DSGVTQTPKHLITATGQRVTLRCSPRSGDLSVYWYQQSLDQGLQFLIQYYNGEERAKGNILERFSAQQFPDLHSELNLSSLELGDSALYFCASSPDRGGNQPQHFGDGTRLSIL.

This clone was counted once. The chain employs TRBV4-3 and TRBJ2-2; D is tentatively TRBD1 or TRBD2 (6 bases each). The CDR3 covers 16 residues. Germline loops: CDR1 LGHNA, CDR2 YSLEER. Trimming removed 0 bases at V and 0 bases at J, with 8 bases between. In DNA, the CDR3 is TGCGCCAGCAGCCAAGAACGGGGGCCGAACACCGGGGAGCTGTTTTTT. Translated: CASSQERGPNTGELFF.

The CDR3 DNA reads as TGCGCCAGCAGCCAACAAGTTTCCTACGAGCAGTACTTC. Protein sequence: CASSQQVSYEQYF. This chain connects TRBV4-3 to TRBJ2-7; D not resolved. Trimming shortened V by 2 bases and J by 1 base, and 6 bases separated the two germline ends. The V gene's germline CDR1 is LGHNA and CDR2 YSLEER. This CDR3 comprises 13 residues.

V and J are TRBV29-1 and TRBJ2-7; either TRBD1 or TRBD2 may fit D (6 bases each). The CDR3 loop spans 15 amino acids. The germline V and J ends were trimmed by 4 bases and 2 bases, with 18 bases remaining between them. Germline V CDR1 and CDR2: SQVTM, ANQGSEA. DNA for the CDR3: TGCAGCGTTGCTGGAGGAGGGGACAACCCCTACGAGCAGTACTTC. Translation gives CSVAGGGDNPYEQYF.

Written as DNA, the CDR3 is TGTGCCAGCAGTTTGCACGGGACCTACGAGCAGTACTTC. Encoded protein: CASSLHGTYEQYF. This sequence joins TRBV28 and TRBJ2-7, with D maybe TRBD2 (5 bases). There are 13 residues in the CDR3. Germline CDR1 and CDR2: MDHEN and SYDVKM. Trimming stripped 3 bases from V and 2 bases from J, with 8 bases between.

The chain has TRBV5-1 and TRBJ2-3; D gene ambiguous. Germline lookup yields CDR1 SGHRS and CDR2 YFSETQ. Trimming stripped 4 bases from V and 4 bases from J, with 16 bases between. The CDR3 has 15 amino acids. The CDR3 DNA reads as TGCGCCAGCAGCCCCGGAACTATCAGCCCAGATACGCAGTATTTT. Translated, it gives CASSPGTISPDTQYF.

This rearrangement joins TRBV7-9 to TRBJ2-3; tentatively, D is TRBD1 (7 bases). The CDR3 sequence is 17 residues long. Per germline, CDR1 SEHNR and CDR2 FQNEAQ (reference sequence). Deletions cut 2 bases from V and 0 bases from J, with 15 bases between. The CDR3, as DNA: TGTGCCAGCAGCTTACCCAAGACAGGGACTAGCACAGATACGCAGTATTTT. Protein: CASSLPKTGTSTDTQYF.

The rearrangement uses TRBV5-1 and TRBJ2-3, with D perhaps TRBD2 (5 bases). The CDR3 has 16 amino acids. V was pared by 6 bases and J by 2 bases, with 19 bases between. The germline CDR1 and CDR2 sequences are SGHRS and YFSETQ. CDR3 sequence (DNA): TGCGCCAGCATTTCTGGCCGCCCGGGGAACACAGATACGCAGTATTTT. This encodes CASISGRPGNTDTQYF.

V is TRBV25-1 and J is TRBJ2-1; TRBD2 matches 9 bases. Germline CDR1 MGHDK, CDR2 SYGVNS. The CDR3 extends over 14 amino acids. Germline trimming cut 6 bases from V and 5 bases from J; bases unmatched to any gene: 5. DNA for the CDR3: TGTGCCAGCAGGGAAGCGGGAGGTAACAATGAGCAGTTCTTC. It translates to CASREAGGNNEQFF.

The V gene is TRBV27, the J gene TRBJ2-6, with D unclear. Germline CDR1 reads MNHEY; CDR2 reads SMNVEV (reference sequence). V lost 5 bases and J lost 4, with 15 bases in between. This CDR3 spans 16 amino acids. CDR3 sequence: CASSERRLLGANVLTF. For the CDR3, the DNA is TGTGCCAGCAGTGAAAGACGGCTTTTGGGGGCCAACGTCCTGACTTTC.

As DNA, the CDR3 is TGTGCCAGCAGTTTATGGAGGGGGCTGTCCAAAAACATTCAGTACTTC. Its translation is CASSLWRGLSKNIQYF. The rearrangement uses TRBV28 and TRBJ2-4, with TRBD1 identical over 7 bases. Germline V gene lookup returns CDR1 MDHEN and CDR2 SYDVKM. The CDR3 is made up of 16 amino acids. J gave up 2 bases and V 0 bases, and 4 bases lay outside the gene matches.

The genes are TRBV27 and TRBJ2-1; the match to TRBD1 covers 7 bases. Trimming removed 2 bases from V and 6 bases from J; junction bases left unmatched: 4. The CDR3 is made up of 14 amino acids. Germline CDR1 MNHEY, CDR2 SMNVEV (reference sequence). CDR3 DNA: TGTGCCAGCAGTTTAGGCGGACAGGTCAATGAGCAGTTCTTC. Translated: CASSLGGQVNEQFF.